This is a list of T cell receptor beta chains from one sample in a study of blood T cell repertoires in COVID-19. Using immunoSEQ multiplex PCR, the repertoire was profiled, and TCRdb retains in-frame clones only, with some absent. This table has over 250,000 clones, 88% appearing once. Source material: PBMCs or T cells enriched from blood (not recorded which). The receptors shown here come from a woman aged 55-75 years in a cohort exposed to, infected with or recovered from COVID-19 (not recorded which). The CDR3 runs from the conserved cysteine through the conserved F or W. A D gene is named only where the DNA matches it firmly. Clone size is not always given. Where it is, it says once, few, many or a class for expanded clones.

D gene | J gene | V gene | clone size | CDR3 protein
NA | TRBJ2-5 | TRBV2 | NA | CASKDRMVKETQYF
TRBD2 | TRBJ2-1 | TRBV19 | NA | CASSPETSVSYNEQFF
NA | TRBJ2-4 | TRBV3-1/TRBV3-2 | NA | CASSPKMSVSSKNIQYF
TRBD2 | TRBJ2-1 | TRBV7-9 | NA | CASSLVVAGGYEQFF
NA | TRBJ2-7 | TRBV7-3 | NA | CASSFRLLRAYEQYF
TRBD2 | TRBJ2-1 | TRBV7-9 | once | CASSLKGLAGASSYNEQFF
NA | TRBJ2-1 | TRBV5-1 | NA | CASSLTGEGYNEQFF
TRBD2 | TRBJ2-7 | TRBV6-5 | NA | CASSYELAGVYEQYF
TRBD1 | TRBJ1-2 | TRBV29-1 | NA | CSARDRGKYGYTF
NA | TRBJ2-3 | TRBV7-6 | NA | CASSSGGGIKTDTQYF
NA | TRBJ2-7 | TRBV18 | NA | CASSPRGSEQYF
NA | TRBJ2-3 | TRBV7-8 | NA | CASSLWRRGSTDTQYF
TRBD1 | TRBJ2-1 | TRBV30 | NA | CAWEGQGSYNEQFF
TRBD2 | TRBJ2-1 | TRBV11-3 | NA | CASSYIAGPYNEQFF
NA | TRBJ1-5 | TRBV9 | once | CASSVDIGNQPQHF
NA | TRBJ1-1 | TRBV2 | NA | CASRTGTLNTEAFF
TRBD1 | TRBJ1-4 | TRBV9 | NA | CASSVGTGDHNEKLFF
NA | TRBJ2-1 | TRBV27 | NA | CASSKREKGYNEQFF
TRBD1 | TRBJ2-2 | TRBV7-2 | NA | CASSFRQGKKAGELFF
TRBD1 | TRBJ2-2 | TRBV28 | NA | CASSLPGQGAIGGELFF
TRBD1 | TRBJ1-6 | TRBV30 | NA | CAWIPGTGLSPLHF
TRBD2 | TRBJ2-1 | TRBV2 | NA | CAREAGGRNEQFF
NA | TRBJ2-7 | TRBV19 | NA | CASRPTETEGQYF
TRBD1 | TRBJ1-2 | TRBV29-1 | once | CSVHRGLNYGYTF
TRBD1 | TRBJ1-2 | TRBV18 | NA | CASSAPGQVDGYTF
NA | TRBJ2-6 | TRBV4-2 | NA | CASSLLQGRSSGANVLTF
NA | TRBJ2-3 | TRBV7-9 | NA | CASSLTGGLGTDTQYF
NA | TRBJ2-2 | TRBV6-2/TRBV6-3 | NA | CASSYRASPGTGELFF
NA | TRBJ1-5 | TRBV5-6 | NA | CASSLGERSNQPQHF
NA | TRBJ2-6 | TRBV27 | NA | CASSPDRQGSGANVLTF
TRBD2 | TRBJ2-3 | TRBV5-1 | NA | CASDSGLGADTQYF
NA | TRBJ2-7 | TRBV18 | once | CASSPPQDRVLSYEQYF
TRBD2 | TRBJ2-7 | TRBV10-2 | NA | CASSASGGYEQYF
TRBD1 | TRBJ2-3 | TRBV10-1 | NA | CASSGNYRGPGTDTQYF
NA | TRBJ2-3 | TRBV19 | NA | CASRHLVSGTDTQYF
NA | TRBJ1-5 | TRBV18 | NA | CASSPRAGAANSNQPQHF
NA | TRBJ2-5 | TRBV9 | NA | CASSAPPGHKETQYF
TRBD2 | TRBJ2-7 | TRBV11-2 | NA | CASSSGLVVYEQYF
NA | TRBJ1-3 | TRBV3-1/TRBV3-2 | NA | CASRDAQGSGNTIYF
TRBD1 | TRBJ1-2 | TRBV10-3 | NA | CAISKTGGDYGYTF
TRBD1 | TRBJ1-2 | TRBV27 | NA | CASSLPGTGNLDYGYTF
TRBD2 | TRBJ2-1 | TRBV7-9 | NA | CASSTGLAGGREQFF
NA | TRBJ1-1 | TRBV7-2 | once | CASRPAGARNTEAFF
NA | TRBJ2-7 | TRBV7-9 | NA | CASSTAGQTYEQYF
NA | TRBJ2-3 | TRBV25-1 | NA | CASSEYGSTDTQYF
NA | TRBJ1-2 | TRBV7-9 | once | CASSLARGGNYGYTF
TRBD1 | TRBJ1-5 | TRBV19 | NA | CASRQGGQPQHF
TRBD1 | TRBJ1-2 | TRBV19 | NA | CASRIKDRAHYGYTF
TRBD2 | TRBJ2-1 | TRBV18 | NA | CASSPLPWTSGSTYNEQFF
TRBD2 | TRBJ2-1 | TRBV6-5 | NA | CASSLTSRHNEQFF
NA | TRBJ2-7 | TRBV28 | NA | CASSLVARGHEQYF
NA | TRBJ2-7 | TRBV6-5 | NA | CASKSVSRYEQYF
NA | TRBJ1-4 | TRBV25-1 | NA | CASSEDQTVLNEKLFF